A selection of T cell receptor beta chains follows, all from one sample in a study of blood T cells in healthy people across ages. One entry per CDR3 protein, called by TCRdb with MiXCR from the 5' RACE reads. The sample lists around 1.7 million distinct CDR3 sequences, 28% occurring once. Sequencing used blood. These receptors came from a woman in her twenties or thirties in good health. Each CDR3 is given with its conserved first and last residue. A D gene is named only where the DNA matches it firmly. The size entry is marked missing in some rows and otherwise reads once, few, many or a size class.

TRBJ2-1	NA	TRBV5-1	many	TGCGCCAGCAGCCGGGGGGCCTCCTACAATGAGCAGTTCTTC	CASSRGASYNEQFF
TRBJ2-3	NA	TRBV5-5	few	TGTGCCAGCAGCAAGGGACCGGGAGATACGCAGTATTTT	CASSKGPGDTQYF
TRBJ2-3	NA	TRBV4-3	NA	TGCGCCAGCAGCCAAGATGCGAGTGGCGGCCGTACGACGCAGTATTTT	CASSQDASGGRTTQYF
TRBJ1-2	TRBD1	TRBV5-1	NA	TGCGCCAGCAGCTTGGACAGGGGTCCCCAGGGGGGCTACACCTTC	CASSLDRGPQGGYTF
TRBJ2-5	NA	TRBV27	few	TGTGCCAGCAGTTTTCTCCCTCCTCCAATCGGTGGGGAGACCCAGTACTTC	CASSFLPPPIGGETQYF
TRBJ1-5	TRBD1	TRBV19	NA	TGTGCCAGTAGTATAATACAGGGGGTGCCAACCAATCAGCCCCAGCATTTT	CASSIIQGVPTNQPQHF
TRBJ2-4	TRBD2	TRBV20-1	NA	TGCGGTGCTACCGGACTAGCGGGGGGACTTTTCGTCCAAAACATTCAGTACTTC	CGATGLAGGLFVQNIQYF
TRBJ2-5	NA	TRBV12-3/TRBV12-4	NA	TGTGCCAGCAGCCCAAAAACGTACCAAGAGACCCAGTACTTC	CASSPKTYQETQYF
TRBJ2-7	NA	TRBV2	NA	TGTGCCAGCCGCCTTCTGGACGGAGGCTACGAGCAGTACTTC	CASRLLDGGYEQYF
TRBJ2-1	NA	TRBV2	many	TGTGCCAGCAGTGAAGCGGGTAGGGCCTACAATGAGCAGTTCTTC	CASSEAGRAYNEQFF
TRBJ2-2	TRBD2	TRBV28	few	TGTGCCAGCAGTTTTTCCCTAGCGGGGGTCACCGGGGAGCTGTTTTTT	CASSFSLAGVTGELFF
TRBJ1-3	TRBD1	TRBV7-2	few	TGTGCCAGCAGCTTAAGAGCCGGGACAGCCTCTGGAAACACCATATATTTT	CASSLRAGTASGNTIYF
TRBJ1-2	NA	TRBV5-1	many	TGTGCCAGCAGCTTAGAAGTGAACTATGGCTACACCTTC	CASSLEVNYGYTF
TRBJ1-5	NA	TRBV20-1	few	TGCAGCTCGGCGGGGGAAGGGGATCAGCCCCAGCATTTT	CSSAGEGDQPQHF
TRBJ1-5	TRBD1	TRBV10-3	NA	TGTGCCAGGGATACGGACAGGAGCAATCAGCCCCAGCATTTT	CARDTDRSNQPQHF
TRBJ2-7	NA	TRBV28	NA	TGTGCCAGCATTAGGCAGGGGGGTTTGTACGAGCAGTACTTC	CASIRQGGLYEQYF
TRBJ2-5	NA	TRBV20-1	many	TGCAGTGCTACCCTCTTGCCTCTCCCCCAAGAGACCCAGTACTTC	CSATLLPLPQETQYF
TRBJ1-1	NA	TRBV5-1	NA	TGCGCCAGCAGCTTGGAGGACGCCACTGAAGCTTTCTTT	CASSLEDATEAFF
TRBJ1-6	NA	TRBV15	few	TGTGCCACCAGCACCGGAGGGATTAGGGGTCCCTATTCACCCCTCCACTTT	CATSTGGIRGPYSPLHF
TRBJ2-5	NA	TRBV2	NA	TGTGCCAGCAGTGCGACACACCTTCAAGAGACCCAGTACTTC	CASSATHLQETQYF
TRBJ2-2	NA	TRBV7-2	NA	TGTGCCAGCAGCTCCCAGGGTAACACCGGAGAGCTGTTTTTT	CASSSQGNTGELFF
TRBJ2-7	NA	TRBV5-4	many	TGTGCCAGCAGCTCCAGACGGTCTAGCGAGGACGAGCAGTACTTC	CASSSRRSSEDEQYF
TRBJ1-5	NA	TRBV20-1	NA	TGCAGGCAGAGGGGGTGGGAACTCAATCAGCCCCAGCATTTT	CRQRGWELNQPQHF
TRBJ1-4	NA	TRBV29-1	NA	TGCAGCGTCAGTCTTGGGGGGAGTGAAAAACTGTTTTTT	CSVSLGGSEKLFF
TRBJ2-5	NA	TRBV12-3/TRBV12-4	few	TGTGCCAGCGGCTCGCGGGAAGAGACCCAGTACTTC	CASGSREETQYF